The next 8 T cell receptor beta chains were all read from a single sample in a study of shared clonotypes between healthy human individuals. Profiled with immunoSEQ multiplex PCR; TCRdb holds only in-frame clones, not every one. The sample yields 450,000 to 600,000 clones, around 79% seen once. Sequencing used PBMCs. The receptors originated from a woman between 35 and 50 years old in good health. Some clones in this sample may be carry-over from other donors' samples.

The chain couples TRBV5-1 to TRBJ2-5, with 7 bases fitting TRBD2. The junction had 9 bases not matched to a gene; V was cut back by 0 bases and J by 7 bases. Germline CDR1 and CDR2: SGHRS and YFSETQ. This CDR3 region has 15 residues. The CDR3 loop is CASSLVPSGTATQYF. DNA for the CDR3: TGCGCCAGCAGCTTGGTGCCTAGCGGTACAGCGACCCAGTACTTC. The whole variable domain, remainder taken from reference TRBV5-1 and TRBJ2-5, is KAGVTQTPRYLIKTRGQQVTLSCSPISGHRSVSWYQQTPGQGLQFLFEYFSETQRNKGNFPGRFSGRQFSNSRSEMNVSTLELGDSALYLCASSLVPSGTATQYFGPGTRLLVL.

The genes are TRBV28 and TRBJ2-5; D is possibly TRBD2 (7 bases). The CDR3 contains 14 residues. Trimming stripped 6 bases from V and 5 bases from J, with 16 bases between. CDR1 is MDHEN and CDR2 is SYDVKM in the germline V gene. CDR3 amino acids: CASRSSGGRETQYF. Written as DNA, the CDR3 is TGTGCCAGCAGGTCCTCGGGGGGCCGGGAGACCCAGTACTTC.

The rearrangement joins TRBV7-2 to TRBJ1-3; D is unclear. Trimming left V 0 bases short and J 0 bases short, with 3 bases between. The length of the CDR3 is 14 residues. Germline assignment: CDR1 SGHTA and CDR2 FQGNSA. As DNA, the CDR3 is TGTGCCAGCAGCTTAGCTGGCTCTGGAAACACCATATATTTT. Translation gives CASSLAGSGNTIYF.

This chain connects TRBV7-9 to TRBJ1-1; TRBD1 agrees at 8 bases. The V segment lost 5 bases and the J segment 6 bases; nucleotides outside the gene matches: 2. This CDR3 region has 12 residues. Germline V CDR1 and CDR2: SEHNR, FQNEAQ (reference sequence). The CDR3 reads CASSPGGPEAFF. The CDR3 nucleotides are TGTGCCAGCAGCCCAGGGGGCCCTGAAGCTTTCTTT.

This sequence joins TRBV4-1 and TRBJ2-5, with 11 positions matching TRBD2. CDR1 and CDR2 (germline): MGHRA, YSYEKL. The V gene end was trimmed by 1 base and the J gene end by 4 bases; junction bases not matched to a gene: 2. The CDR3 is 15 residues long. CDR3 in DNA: TGCGCCAGCAGCCAAGTACTAGCGGGAGCAGAGACCCAGTACTTC. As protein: CASSQVLAGAETQYF.

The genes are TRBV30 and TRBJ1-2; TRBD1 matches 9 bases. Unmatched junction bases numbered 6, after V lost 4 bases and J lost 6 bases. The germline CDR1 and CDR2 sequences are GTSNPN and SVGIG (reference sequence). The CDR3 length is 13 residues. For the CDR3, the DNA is TGTGCCTGGACAGACAGGGGGAAGGATGGCTACACCTTC. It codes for CAWTDRGKDGYTF.

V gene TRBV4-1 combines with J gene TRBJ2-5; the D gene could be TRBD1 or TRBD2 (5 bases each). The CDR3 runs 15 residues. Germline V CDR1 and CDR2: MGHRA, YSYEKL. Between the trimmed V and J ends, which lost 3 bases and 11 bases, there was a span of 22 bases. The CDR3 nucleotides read TGCGCCAGCAGCCAGCCCAGGGAAGTTTTGGGGGAGCAGTACTTC. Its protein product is CASSQPREVLGEQYF.

The CDR3 loop is CAIILRDRGTETQYF. CDR3 bases: TGTGCCATCATCCTGAGGGACAGGGGTACAGAGACCCAGTACTTC. The chain has TRBV10-3 and TRBJ2-5, with 10 bases matching TRBD1. The CDR3 is made up of 15 amino acids. The germline V gene has CDR1 ENHRY and CDR2 SYGVKD. Trimming cost V 7 bases and J 4 bases; bases outside gene matches: 9.